The clone carrying this TCR beta chain has a handful of counts. Its antigen is as yet unknown. The data stem from a study of T cells after yellow fever vaccination. Study background: Each low-cell-number fraction was prepared by means of SMART-Seq v4 Ultra Low Input.

Making TCR cDNA involved 5'RACE template switching, which added UMIs and a universal primer site. TCRdb recomputed calls from the 5' RACE reads with MiXCR, one row per CDR3 protein. Found here are roughly 350,000 distinct CDR3 sequences, approximately 4% of them singletons; the top ten hold 20% to 25%. V was cut by 4 bases and J by 7 bases, with 9 bases left in between. This CDR3 spans 13 amino acids. Germline CDR1 and CDR2: KGHDR and SFDVKD. Overall study findings and caveats: The booster saw the reappearance of most primary-vaccination clones (more than 95% CD4, about 85% CD8).

This sequence was found in a young man who received the YFV17D yellow fever vaccine. Sample: PBMCs, taken 5 days after the yellow fever booster vaccination. This chain joins TRBV24-1 and TRBJ1-4, with no clear D. CDR3 in amino acids: CATSDGRVEKLFF. In nucleotides, the CDR3 is TGTGCCACCAGTGACGGCCGAGTTGAAAAACTGTTTTTT.